This is a list of T cell receptor beta chains from one sample in a study of cytotoxic CD8 clonotypes in ibrutinib-treated CLL. Profiled with immunoSEQ multiplex PCR; TCRdb holds only in-frame clones, not every one. The sample has 150,000 or so clones; nearly 90% are singletons. Specimen: PBMCs, collected at disease progression, from a patient treated with ibrutinib. The receptor source for this set is a human donor with chronic lymphocytic leukemia. CDR3s include the opening cysteine and the closing phenylalanine or tryptophan. The D gene is left open where the match is weak. Only some rows state a clone size, as once, few, many or a class for expanded clones.

NA,NA,TRBV9,TRBJ1-1,14,TGTGCCAGCAGCGCCTTAAGGGGGAACACTGAAGCTTTCTTT,CASSALRGNTEAFF
NA,NA,TRBV28,TRBJ1-1,14,TGTGCCAGCAAGGGAACTGGGAAGAACACTGAAGCTTTCTTT,CASKGTGKNTEAFF
NA,once,TRBV5-5,TRBJ2-1,15,TGTGCCAGCCACGCCGGGACTTTGGTGCGCAATGAGCAGTTCTTC,CASHAGTLVRNEQFF
NA,NA,TRBV9,TRBJ2-7,13,TGTGCCAGCGCCCGGGACGCGTGGGACGAGCAGTACTTC,CASARDAWDEQYF
NA,NA,TRBV2,TRBJ2-7,12,TGTGCCAGCTTTAGTTCGCATTCCGAGCAGTACTTC,CASFSSHSEQYF
NA,NA,TRBV6-1,TRBJ1-1,10,TGTGCCAGCGAGGGGGTAGGGGCTTTCTTT,CASEGVGAFF
TRBD2,NA,TRBV7-2,TRBJ2-7,19,TGTGCCAGCAGCTCGATTACCGACCCTAGCGGGAGAGGGGCCTACGAGCAGTACTTC,CASSSITDPSGRGAYEQYF
NA,NA,TRBV10-3,TRBJ1-1,14,TGTGCCATCAGTGTCACAGAAATGAACACTGAAGCTTTCTTT,CAISVTEMNTEAFF
NA,NA,TRBV5-1,TRBJ2-1,16,TGCGCCAGCAGCTCGATGACAGACCCTAAGGATGATGAGCAGTTCTTC,CASSSMTDPKDDEQFF
NA,NA,TRBV7-6,TRBJ1-1,12,TGTGCCAGCAGCTCCAGGGCCACTGAAGCTTTCTTT,CASSSRATEAFF
TRBD1,NA,TRBV6-5,TRBJ1-4,14,TGTGCCAGCAAGAGGGGACAGGCTTCTACGAAACTGTTTTTT,CASKRGQASTKLFF
NA,NA,TRBV6-6,TRBJ1-5,13,TGTGCCAGCAGTCCCGACCGGGGATCGACCCAGCATTTT,CASSPDRGSTQHF
NA,NA,TRBV18,TRBJ1-3,16,TGTGCCAGCTCACCGGGGGCCAGGGCTCCTGGAAACACCATATATTTT,CASSPGARAPGNTIYF
NA,NA,TRBV11-2,TRBJ1-5,17,TGTGCCAGCAGCTTATGGATTAAGGGCACGGGCAATCAGCCCCAGCATTTT,CASSLWIKGTGNQPQHF
NA,NA,TRBV4-2,TRBJ1-5,15,TGTGCCAGCAGCCAACCGGGTAGGGACGATCAGCCCCAGCATTTT,CASSQPGRDDQPQHF
TRBD1,many,TRBV28,TRBJ1-1,16,TGTGCCAGCAGTTTTTTGAGGGGGCGTAAGAACACTGAAGCTTTCTTT,CASSFLRGRKNTEAFF
TRBD2,NA,TRBV6-5,TRBJ2-1,15,TGTGCCAGCAGTTACTTAGTTTCGGCGGGGGGGGAGCAGTTCTTC,CASSYLVSAGGEQFF
TRBD2,NA,TRBV18,TRBJ2-7,16,TGTGCCAGCTCATTACATCGGACTAGCGCGACCTACGAGCAGTACTTC,CASSLHRTSATYEQYF
NA,NA,TRBV5-4,TRBJ1-2,14,TGTGCCAGCAGCTTGGTGGGCCATTCTAGGGGCTACACCTTC,CASSLVGHSRGYTF
NA,NA,TRBV6-1,TRBJ1-5,15,TGTGCCAGCGATCGTTTCACAGCTAGCAATCAGCCCCAGCATTTT,CASDRFTASNQPQHF
TRBD1,NA,TRBV9,TRBJ2-3,16,TGTGCCAGCAGCGTAGGGGACAGGGGAATCACAGATACGCAGTATTTT,CASSVGDRGITDTQYF
TRBD2,NA,TRBV4-3,TRBJ2-1,17,TGCGCCAGCAGCCAAGACAGCGGGACTTCTCTTTACAATGAGCAGTTCTTC,CASSQDSGTSLYNEQFF
NA,few,TRBV7-9,TRBJ1-1,11,TGTGCCAGCTCTTCGGGCAGGGAAGCTTTCTTT,CASSSGREAFF
NA,NA,TRBV19,TRBJ2-2,14,TGTGCCAGTAGTATAGACAGGGGCACCGGGGAGCTGTTTTTT,CASSIDRGTGELFF
NA,NA,TRBV4-3,TRBJ1-2,15,TGCGCCAGCAGCCAAGATAGGTTCTCCGCTGGAGGCTACACCTTC,CASSQDRFSAGGYTF
TRBD1,NA,TRBV19,TRBJ1-2,17,TGTGCCAGTAGTCTGGGGGCCCCGACGTCAGGGGGATATGGCTACACCTTC,CASSLGAPTSGGYGYTF
NA,NA,TRBV5-1,TRBJ1-2,12,TGCGCCAGCAGCTTGGAGGGTTATGGCTACACCTTC,CASSLEGYGYTF
TRBD1,NA,TRBV27,TRBJ1-2,13,TGTGCCAGCAGCATTGACAGGGGCTATGGCTACACCTTC,CASSIDRGYGYTF
NA,NA,TRBV29-1,TRBJ2-1,13,TGCAGCGTTTACTACAGCCAACGCAATGAGCAGTTCTTC,CSVYYSQRNEQFF